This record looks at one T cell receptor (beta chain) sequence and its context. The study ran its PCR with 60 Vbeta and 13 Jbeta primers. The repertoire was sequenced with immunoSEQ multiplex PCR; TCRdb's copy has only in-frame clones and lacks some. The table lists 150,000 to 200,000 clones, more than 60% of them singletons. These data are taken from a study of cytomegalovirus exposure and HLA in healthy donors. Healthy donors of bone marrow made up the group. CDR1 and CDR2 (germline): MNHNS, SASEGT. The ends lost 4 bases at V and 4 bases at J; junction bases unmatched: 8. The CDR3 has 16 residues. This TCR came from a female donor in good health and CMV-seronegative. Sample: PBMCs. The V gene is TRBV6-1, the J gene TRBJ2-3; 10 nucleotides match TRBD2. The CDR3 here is CASSARAGGAADTQYF. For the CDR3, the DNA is TGTGCCAGCAGTGCCCGAGCGGGAGGGGCGGCAGATACGCAGTATTTT.